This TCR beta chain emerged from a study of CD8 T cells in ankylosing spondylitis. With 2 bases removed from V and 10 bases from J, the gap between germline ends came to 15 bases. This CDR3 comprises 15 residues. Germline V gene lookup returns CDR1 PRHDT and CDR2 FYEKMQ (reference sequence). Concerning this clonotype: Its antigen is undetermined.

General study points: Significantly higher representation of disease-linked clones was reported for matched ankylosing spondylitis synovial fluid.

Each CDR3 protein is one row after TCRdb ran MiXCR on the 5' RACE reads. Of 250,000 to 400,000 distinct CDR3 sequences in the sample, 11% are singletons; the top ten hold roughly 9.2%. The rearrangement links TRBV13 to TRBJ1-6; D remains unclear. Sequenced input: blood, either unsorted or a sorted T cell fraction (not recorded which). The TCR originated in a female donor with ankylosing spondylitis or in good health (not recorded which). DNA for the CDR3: TGTGCCAGCAGCTTAACGAGGGAGGTACGGTCACCCCTCCACTTT. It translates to CASSLTREVRSPLHF.